Each of the 21 T cell receptor beta chains below was sequenced from the same sample in a study of T cell responses to AZD1222 COVID-19 vaccine. Here immunoSEQ multiplex PCR was the method, and the copy in TCRdb shows in-frame clones only, minus some. The sample lists roughly 80,000 clones, about nine tenths occurring once. This material consisted of peripheral blood, taken 28 days after the second AZD1222 dose. The source of these receptors is an adult who received the AZD1222 COVID-19 vaccine.

DNA of the CDR3: TGTGCCAGCAGGGTACGGGAGGCCTCCTACGAGCAGTACTTC. The encoded protein is CASRVREASYEQYF. The J gene is TRBJ2-7, the V gene TRBV6-5; 7 bases are shared with TRBD2. Germline V CDR1 and CDR2: MNHEY, SVGAGI. V shed 6 bases and J 0 bases; nucleotides not matched to a gene: 5. The CDR3 extends over 14 amino acids.

This chain uses TRBV5-4 with TRBJ2-1; TRBD2 matches at 10 bases. The V segment lost 0 bases and the J segment 8 bases; nucleotides outside the gene matches: 11. This CDR3 contains 17 residues. In germline, CDR1 is SGHNT, CDR2 YYREEE (reference sequence). The DNA of the CDR3 is TGTGCCAGCAGCTTGGCCCCTGGAGCGGGGGGGCCGGATGAGCAGTTCTTC. It yields the protein CASSLAPGAGGPDEQFF. The full variable domain, in which reference TRBV5-4 and TRBJ2-1 provide the parts outside the CDR3, is ETGVTQSPTHLIKTRGQQVTLRCSSQSGHNTVSWYQQALGQGPQFIFQYYREEENGRGNFPPRFSGLQFPNYSSELNVNALELDDSALYLCASSLAPGAGGPDEQFFGPGTRLTVL.

This chain uses TRBV6-5 with TRBJ1-4; perhaps TRBD1 as D (6 bases). The CDR3 runs 14 residues. CDR1 is MNHEY, CDR2 SVGAGI, per germline. With 4 bases removed from V and 4 bases from J, the gap between germline ends came to 10 bases. CDR3 amino acids: CASSWGRGNEKLFF. As DNA, the CDR3 is TGTGCCAGCAGTTGGGGCAGGGGTAATGAAAAACTGTTTTTT.

The gene calls are TRBV7-2 and TRBJ1-2; tentative D call: TRBD1 (6 bases). CDR3 length: 14 amino acids. Trimming left V 1 base short and J 8 bases short, with 14 bases between. Germline CDR1 reads SGHTA; CDR2 reads FQGNSA. The CDR3 loop is CASSLGRGAGGYTF. The CDR3 bases are TGTGCCAGCAGCTTAGGGCGGGGGGCAGGAGGCTACACCTTC.

The chain has TRBV6-5 and TRBJ1-1; D unclear. Between the trimmed V and J ends, which lost 5 bases and 1 base, there was a span of 5 bases. The CDR3 covers 12 residues. Germline V gene data show CDR1 as MNHEY and CDR2 as SVGAGI. CDR3 nucleotides: TGTGCCAGCAGTAATTGGAACACTGAAGCTTTCTTT. Amino acid sequence: CASSNWNTEAFF.

The chain carries TRBV12-3 or TRBV12-4 and TRBJ1-1, with 8 bases matching TRBD1. V lost 6 bases to trimming and J lost 7 bases; unmatched junction nucleotides: 7. This CDR3 region has 13 residues. CDR3 region: CASRQTGGVEAFF. Written as DNA, the CDR3 is TGTGCCAGCAGGCAAACAGGGGGGGTTGAAGCTTTCTTT.

J is TRBJ2-5 and V is TRBV4-1, with TRBD1 matching 9 bases. CDR1 MGHRA and CDR2 YSYEKL come from the germline V gene. The CDR3 covers 16 residues. Trimming removed 1 base from V and 3 bases from J; junction bases left unmatched: 6. CDR3 bases: TGCGCCAGCAGCCAAGCGCCGGGACAGGGTGAAGAGACCCAGTACTTC. This codes for CASSQAPGQGEETQYF.

V and J are TRBV6-1 and TRBJ1-1, with no clear D. Trimming pared 2 bases from V and 0 bases from J, leaving 10 bases between. The germline CDR1 and CDR2 sequences are MNHNS and SASEGT. This CDR3 is built from 15 residues. As DNA, the CDR3 is TGTGCCAGCAGTGAATCGGCGCACATGAACACTGAAGCTTTCTTT. Translation gives CASSESAHMNTEAFF.

The chain recombines TRBV10-3 with TRBJ2-2, with 12 nucleotides matching TRBD2. Looked up from germline, CDR1 is ENHRY and CDR2 is SYGVKD. This CDR3 contains 16 residues. V was clipped by 3 bases and J by 6 bases; unmatched bases: 5. CDR3 sequence (DNA): TGTGCCATCAGTGATTGGACTAGCGGGATAGCCGGGGAGCTGTTTTTT. Translation gives CAISDWTSGIAGELFF.

The J gene is TRBJ2-4, the V gene TRBV5-6; D gene ambiguous. Germline CDR1 reads SGHDT; CDR2 reads YYEEEE. Trimming cost V 0 bases and J 6 bases, with 1 base left between them. The length of the CDR3 is 11 residues. CDR3 sequence reads: CASSLGNIQYF. The CDR3 DNA reads TGTGCCAGCAGCTTGGGAAACATTCAGTACTTC.

This chain uses TRBV4-2 with TRBJ1-4; 9 nucleotides match TRBD1. Germline CDR1 reads LGHNA; CDR2 reads YNFKEQ. The CDR3 contains 15 residues. V was clipped by 2 bases and J by 4 bases; unmatched bases: 2. This CDR3 reads CASSQPGQGNEKLFF. The CDR3 nucleotides are TGTGCCAGCAGCCAACCGGGACAGGGTAATGAAAAACTGTTTTTT.

This chain links TRBV7-2 with TRBJ2-3; D tentatively reads TRBD1 or TRBD2 (5 bases each). V was cut by 6 bases and J by 6 bases, with 13 bases left in between. CDR3 length: 13 residues. The germline V gene has CDR1 SGHTA and CDR2 FQGNSA. CDR3 loop: CASSPRDRDTQYF. CDR3 DNA sequence: TGTGCCAGCAGTCCCCGGGACCGGGATACGCAGTATTTT.

J is TRBJ2-1 and V is TRBV7-7; D is possibly TRBD1 (5 bases). The CDR3 is 14 amino acids. Germline V CDR1 and CDR2: SSHAT, FNYEAQ (reference sequence). V gave up 2 bases and J gave up 8 bases, with 13 bases separating them. The CDR3 region is CASSLRPQQDEQFF. CDR3 bases: TGTGCCAGCAGCTTACGGCCCCAACAGGATGAGCAGTTCTTC. The whole variable domain, remainder taken from reference TRBV7-7 and TRBJ2-1, is GAGVSQSPRYKVTKRGQDVTLRCDPISSHATLYWYQQALGQGPEFLTYFNYEAQPDKSGLPSDRFSAERPEGSISTLTIQRTEQRDSAMYRCASSLRPQQDEQFFGPGTRLTVL.

Only one count was recorded for this clone. The chain recombines TRBV2 with TRBJ2-3, with 9 bases aligning to TRBD2. V was clipped by 5 bases and J by 6 bases; unmatched bases: 3. The CDR3 length is 13 residues. Germline V gene data show CDR1 as SNHLY and CDR2 as FYNNEI. The DNA for the CDR3 is TGTGCCAGCAGTAGCGGGGGGCAGGATACGCAGTATTTT. It specifies CASSSGGQDTQYF.

This rearrangement joins TRBV6-4 to TRBJ1-6; 7 bases align to TRBD1. The CDR3 contains 13 residues. Germline V gene sequence: CDR1 MRHNA, CDR2 SNTAGT. V shed 8 bases, J shed 13 bases, and the junction held 11 bases outside the gene matches. The CDR3 sequence is CASGMGQSGPLHF. Here the CDR3 DNA reads TGTGCCAGCGGAATGGGACAGTCTGGGCCCCTCCACTTT.

The rearrangement links TRBV6-6 to TRBJ2-5; 12 bases agree with TRBD2. CDR1 MNHNY and CDR2 SVGAGI come from the germline V gene (reference sequence). The V and J ends lost 5 bases and 5 bases, in that order; junction bases with no gene match: 6. This CDR3 comprises 15 residues. The CDR3 loop is CASSKTSGSGETQYF. The CDR3 bases are TGTGCCAGCAGTAAGACTAGCGGGAGCGGTGAGACCCAGTACTTC.

This chain uses TRBV7-8 with TRBJ1-4; tentatively, D is TRBD1 (5 bases). CDR1 SGHVS and CDR2 FQNEAQ come from the germline V gene. The CDR3 is 15 residues long. The ends were cut back, 5 bases at V and 3 bases at J, with 13 bases in the middle. CDR3 protein: CASSRVTGSNEKLFF. The CDR3, as DNA: TGTGCCAGCAGCCGCGTAACAGGTTCTAATGAAAAACTGTTTTTT.

The V and J genes are TRBV5-1 and TRBJ1-4; perhaps TRBD1 as D (5 bases). This CDR3 comprises 14 residues. V was pared by 0 bases and J by 5 bases, with 8 bases between. CDR1 and CDR2 (germline): SGHRS, YFSETQ. CDR3 nucleotides: TGCGCCAGCAGCTTGGTCGGGGGAAATGAAAAACTGTTTTTT. Translated: CASSLVGGNEKLFF.

The chain carries TRBV6-6 and TRBJ1-5; D is perhaps TRBD1 (5 bases). The CDR3 extends over 15 amino acids. V was shortened by 2 bases and J by 0 bases, with 8 bases between the two germline ends. Germline V gene data show CDR1 as MNHNY and CDR2 as SVGAGI (reference sequence). This CDR3 is CASSYGGYSNQPQHF. The CDR3 nucleotides are TGTGCCAGCAGTTACGGGGGATATAGCAATCAGCCCCAGCATTTT.

The rearrangement uses TRBV12-5 and TRBJ1-4; D not resolved. This CDR3 is 14 amino acids long. With 6 bases removed from V and 7 bases from J, the gap between germline ends came to 15 bases. The germline V gene has CDR1 LGHNT and CDR2 FRNRAP. The CDR3 spells CASGRTYFAEKLFF. The CDR3 DNA is TGTGCTAGTGGCAGGACTTATTTTGCTGAAAAACTGTTTTTT. Filled out from reference TRBV12-5 and TRBJ1-4, the complete variable domain reads DARVTQTPRHKVTEMGQEVTMRCQPILGHNTVFWYRQTMMQGLELLAYFRNRAPLDDSGMPKDRFSAEMPDATLATLKIQPSEPRDSAVYFCASGRTYFAEKLFFGSGTQLSVL.

V and J are TRBV10-3 and TRBJ2-3, with 7 bases lining up with TRBD2. CDR1 is ENHRY and CDR2 is SYGVKD in the germline V gene. With V trimmed by 4 bases and J by 7 bases, 14 bases remained unmatched. This CDR3 comprises 16 residues. In nucleotides, the CDR3 is TGTGCCATCAGTGTGGACGGGAGGCCCCAAGGAAATACGCAGTATTTT. Protein: CAISVDGRPQGNTQYF.